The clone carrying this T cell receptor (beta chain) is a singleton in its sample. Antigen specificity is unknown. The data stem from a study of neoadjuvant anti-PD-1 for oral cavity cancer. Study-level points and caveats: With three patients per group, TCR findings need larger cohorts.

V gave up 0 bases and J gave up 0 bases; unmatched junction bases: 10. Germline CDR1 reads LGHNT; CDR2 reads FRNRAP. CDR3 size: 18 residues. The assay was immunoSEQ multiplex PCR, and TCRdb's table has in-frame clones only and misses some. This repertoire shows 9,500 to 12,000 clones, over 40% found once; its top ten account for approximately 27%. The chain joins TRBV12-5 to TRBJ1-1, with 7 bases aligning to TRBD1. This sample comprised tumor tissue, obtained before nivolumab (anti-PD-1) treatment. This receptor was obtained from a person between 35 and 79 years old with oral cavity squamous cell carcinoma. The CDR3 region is CASGLVQGMVYMNTEAFF. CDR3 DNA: TGTGCTAGTGGTTTGGTACAGGGGATGGTATATATGAACACTGAAGCTTTCTTT.